These T cell receptor beta chains were read from a single sample in a study of OX40 agonist ivuxolimab in advanced cancers. The repertoire was sequenced with immunoSEQ multiplex PCR; TCRdb's copy has only in-frame clones and lacks some. This sample has 90,000 to 150,000 clones, with 80% to 90% found just once. Here the sequenced sample was CD4+ or CD8+ T cells sorted from blood, taken in a trial of the OX40 agonist ivuxolimab. These receptors came from an adult with an advanced solid tumor such as melanoma, head and neck, liver or kidney cancer. Each CDR3 is given with its conserved first and last residue. The order of the fields is CDR3 DNA, CDR3 protein, V gene, J gene, clone size, D gene. D genes are given only for firm matches. Not every row has a clone size; where given, it reads once, few, many or a size class.

TGTGCCAGCAGTTACCCGGACAGGACGAACACCGGGGAGCTGTTTTTT,CASSYPDRTNTGELFF,TRBV6-5,TRBJ2-2,once,TRBD1
TGTGCCAGCTCACCCTCCGGGACTTTGAACACTGAAGCTTTCTTT,CASSPSGTLNTEAFF,TRBV18,TRBJ1-1,NA,NA
TGCGCCAGCACCTTGGGGGGCCCGAACACCGGGGAGCTGTTTTTT,CASTLGGPNTGELFF,TRBV5-1,TRBJ2-2,NA,NA
TGTGCCAGCAGTGAGGACACGAAAGAGACCCAGTACTTC,CASSEDTKETQYF,TRBV2,TRBJ2-5,NA,NA
TGTGCCTGGGAACGAGGGGGAGAGACCCAGTACTTC,CAWERGGETQYF,TRBV30,TRBJ2-5,NA,NA
TGTGCCAGCAGCCTGCATTCAGGGTTAGAGCAGTACTTC,CASSLHSGLEQYF,TRBV7-9,TRBJ2-7,NA,NA
TGTGCCAGCAACCCCCGACGGGGGGGTGGCTATGGCTACACCTTC,CASNPRRGGGYGYTF,TRBV28,TRBJ1-2,NA,NA
TGTGCCAGCAGACCCAGACTAGCGGTAGCCAAAAACATTCAGTACTTC,CASRPRLAVAKNIQYF,TRBV2,TRBJ2-4,few,TRBD2
TGTGCCATCAGTGAAAGCGGAGGGGGCAATCAGCCCCAGCATTTT,CAISESGGGNQPQHF,TRBV10-3,TRBJ1-5,NA,NA
TGTGCCAGCAGCCCCCGGGGGACTATCTACGAGCAGTACTTC,CASSPRGTIYEQYF,TRBV7-2,TRBJ2-7,NA,TRBD2
TGTGCCAGCAGCCAAGATAGGGTCACCGGGGAGCTGTTTTTT,CASSQDRVTGELFF,TRBV4-2,TRBJ2-2,NA,NA